The 26 T cell receptor delta chains given below trace back to one sample, sequenced in a study of γδ T cells in repeated Plasmodium falciparum infection. TCRdb applied CATT to the multiplex PCR reads for clone calling. The table lists about 48,000 delta-chain clones, 1.6% of them singletons. Bulk repertoires came from Vgamma9/Vdelta2+ or Vdelta2-negative gammadelta T cells flow-sorted from PBMC. The sample taken for sequencing was gamma-delta T cells from blood. The receptor set was obtained from a pool of human donors (malaria-infected and uninfected, not separated).

This clone was observed a few times. The protein in TCRdb stems from a much larger clone and differs at residue 12 from this DNA's translation, likely a read error; here the protein is translated from the DNA. The CDR3 is CALGENSGPSSRVLTDKLIF. For the CDR3, the DNA is TGTGCTCTTGGGGAAAACAGCGGGCCATCCTCGAGGGTCCTCACCGATAAACTCATCTTT. The chain carries TRDV1 and TRDJ1; D gene unclear. Trimming removed 2 bases at V and 1 base at J, with 26 bases between. The CDR3 contains 20 residues. Germline V gene lookup returns CDR1 TSWWSYY and CDR2 QGS.

This clone appeared many times. The chain employs TRDV1 and TRDJ1; 7 positions agree with TRDD2. Germline-derived CDR1 and CDR2 are TSWWSYY and QGS. The CDR3 extends over 24 amino acids. V shed 2 bases and J 0 bases; nucleotides not matched to a gene: 30. In nucleotides, the CDR3 is TGTGCTCTTGGGGAAATTCGAGCCTTCCTTACGCCCGGACGGTCCAGGGGTTACACCGATAAACTCATCTTT. This translates into CALGEIRAFLTPGRSRGYTDKLIF.

The table lists this clone with a few counts. TCRdb assigns this DNA the protein of a much larger clone, which departs from its translation at residue 13; this likely reflects a read error, and the protein shown comes from translating the DNA. The CDR3 spells CALGPIGGISYEPDGGGFTDKLIF. DNA of the CDR3: TGTGCTCTTGGGCCAATTGGGGGCATTTCCTACGAGCCTGACGGCGGGGGATTCACCGATAAACTCATCTTT. The rearrangement joins TRDV1 to TRDJ1; D may correspond to TRDD2 or TRDD3 (7 bases each). The J gene, absent from TCRdb, was called here by matching the DNA to germline. The CDR3 runs to 24 residues. Germline V gene data show CDR1 as TSWWSYY and CDR2 as QGS. The V end was cut by 5 bases, the J end by 1 base, with 41 bases between.

This clone was seen only a few times. A single base is all that separates this from a far larger clone, so a read error is likely. This sample includes further DNA sequences coding for the same CDR3. This chain joins TRDV1 and TRDJ2; 11 positions match TRDD3. TCRdb is silent on the J gene; assignment here came from matching the DNA to germline. The germline V gene has CDR1 TSWWSYY and CDR2 QGS. The ends lost 3 bases at V and 5 bases at J; junction bases unmatched: 14. The CDR3 runs 19 residues. Here the CDR3 reads CALGDYSFWGIPTTAQLFF. The CDR3 nucleotides are TGTGCTCTTGGGGATTATTCCTTCTGGGGGATACCAACCACAGCACAACTCTTCTTT.

This clone was counted at least ten times. At residue 4, the TCRdb protein and translated DNA are inconsistent; the protein given comes from the DNA. This chain uses TRDV1 with TRDJ1, with a possible D match to TRDD3 (6 bases). The CDR3 has 14 amino acids. The V end was cut by 8 bases, the J end by 3 bases, with 16 bases between. Germline CDR1 TSWWSYY, CDR2 QGS. CDR3 nucleotides: TGTGCTCTTATTGTGCTGGGGTATTCCGATAAACTCATCTTT. This encodes CALIVLGYSDKLIF.

This clone was recorded a few times. The TCRdb protein comes from a much larger clone and disagrees with this DNA's translation at residue 18, likely due to a read error; the protein given here is derived from the DNA. This chain joins TRDV1 and TRDJ1; tentatively, D is TRDD2 or TRDD3 (6 bases each). CDR1 is TSWWSYY and CDR2 is QGS in the germline V gene. There are 23 residues in the CDR3. Trimming pared 0 bases from V and 3 bases from J, leaving 35 bases between. CDR3 amino acids: CALGELGFFLPRSRGRYADKLIF. The DNA of the CDR3 is TGTGCTCTTGGGGAACTAGGATTCTTCCTGCCCAGGTCTCGGGGACGATACGCCGATAAACTCATCTTT.

This clone was seen at least ten times. The chain combines TRDV1 with TRDJ1; 10 bases are shared with TRDD3. The CDR3 is 26 residues long. The ends lost 0 bases at V and 0 bases at J; junction bases unmatched: 31. CDR1 and CDR2 from the germline V gene are TSWWSYY and QGS. CDR3 DNA sequence: TGTGCTCTTGGGGAACTATCCCTACGCCGTACTGGGGGATTTGGGGTCTTATTGGGTTACACCGATAAACTCATCTTT. Amino acids: CALGELSLRRTGGFGVLLGYTDKLIF.

This clone was seen more than once but under ten times. TCRdb's listed protein matches a much larger clone and diverges from this DNA's translation at residue 7, likely through a read error; the protein shown comes from the DNA. The rearrangement uses TRDV1 and TRDJ1, with TRDD3 matching over 10 bases. CDR3 length equals 24 residues. Germline values: CDR1 TSWWSYY, CDR2 QGS. With 4 bases clipped from V and 4 bases from J, the junction kept 33 bases outside the gene matches. The CDR3 region is CALGVNSRGPRLGWGILNHDKLIF. CDR3 in DNA: TGTGCTCTTGGGGTAAACAGTAGGGGGCCTCGACTGGGCTGGGGGATATTAAATCACGATAAACTCATCTTT.

This clone was seen more than once but under ten times. The protein TCRdb gives is from a much larger clone and does not agree with this DNA's translation at residue 5, likely a read error; the protein shown here comes from the DNA. V gene TRDV1 combines with J gene TRDJ1; D not resolved. In the absence of a J gene in TCRdb, the DNA was matched to germline to assign it here. The CDR3 loop spans 19 amino acids. Deletions cut 4 bases from V and 0 bases from J, with 24 bases between. Germline V gene lookup returns CDR1 TSWWSYY and CDR2 QGS. The CDR3 sequence: CALGGPSDRLYPYTDKLIF. The CDR3 coding sequence is TGTGCTCTTGGGGGACCCTCGGACAGGCTTTACCCCTACACCGATAAACTCATCTTT.

Of note for this clone: This DNA's translation differs at residue 6 from TCRdb's protein, which comes from a much larger clone; a read error is likely, and the protein shown is translated from the DNA. The chain carries TRDV3 and TRDJ1; 12 bases map to TRDD3. V trimming: 4 bases; J trimming: 3 bases; junction bases outside the gene matches: 12. This CDR3 region has 16 residues. Germline CDR1 TVYSNPD, CDR2 GDNSRS (reference sequence). CDR3 residues: CASGPDWGIQPDKLIF. The CDR3 bases are TGTGCCTCGGGGCCAGACTGGGGGATACAACCCGATAAACTCATCTTT.

Notes on this clone: The protein TCRdb gives is from a much larger clone and does not agree with this DNA's translation at residue 6, likely a read error; the protein shown here comes from the DNA. V gene TRDV1 combines with J gene TRDJ2; no firm D call. Germline V lookup: CDR1 TSWWSYY, CDR2 QGS. The CDR3 spans 14 residues. Trimming stripped 4 bases from V and 7 bases from J, with 13 bases between. The CDR3 sequence: CALGGPGSIAQLFF. CDR3 DNA: TGTGCTCTTGGGGGCCCCGGATCGATAGCACAACTCTTCTTT.

This clone turned up a few times. A far larger clone is a single base away, which makes a read error likely. This sample also contains other DNA sequences that code for the same CDR3. There is no J gene call, but TRDV1 is given as the V gene; the DNA was not compared with TRDD3, the D call given in the table. The CDR3 is 19 residues long. The germline gives CDR1 TSWWSYY, CDR2 QGS. As DNA, the CDR3 is TGTGCTCTTGGGGAACCCTCGGACAGGCTTTACCCCTACACCGATAAGCTCATCTTT. Protein: CALGEPSDRLYPYTDKLIF.

For this clone: The protein recorded in TCRdb matches a much larger clone and deviates from this DNA's translation at residue 8, suggesting a read error; the protein here is obtained by translating the DNA. The chain combines TRDV3 with TRDJ1, with D possibly being TRDD2 (5 bases). TCRdb does not report a J gene; here it was assigned by matching the DNA to germline references. V shed 0 bases and J shed 2 bases, with 16 bases lying between them. This CDR3 is 15 amino acids long. Germline assignment: CDR1 TVYSNPD and CDR2 GDNSRS (reference sequence). This CDR3 is CAFSTAYTLTDKLIF. CDR3 in DNA: TGTGCCTTTAGTACCGCCTACACCCTTACCGATAAACTCATCTTT.

This clone was recorded at least ten times. At one end, the junction sequence differs from germline, possibly due to a read error. The sample contains more than one DNA sequence encoding this CDR3. This rearrangement joins TRDV1 to TRDJ1; TRDD2 matches at 9 bases. Germline V gene lookup returns CDR1 TSWWSYY and CDR2 QGS. CDR3 length equals 24 residues. The CDR3 bases are TGTGCTCTTGGGGAACCATGGCCTTCCTTCCTACGACCCTCTGGGGGCCCGTACACCGATAAACTCATATTT. Translated, it gives CALGEPWPSFLRPSGGPYTDKLIF.

This clone was seen only a few times. The protein given by TCRdb reflects a much larger clone and differs at residue 15 from this DNA's translation, likely from a read error; the protein shown is the DNA's translation. No J gene call was made, and the V gene is TRDV2; the D call of TRDD3 is as the table states it, not checked on the DNA. This CDR3 has 17 amino acids. From germline, CDR1 is GEAIGNYY and CDR2 EKD. The CDR3 loop is CACDRVLGVGYTDKPIF. In DNA form, the CDR3 reads TGTGCCTGTGACCGAGTACTGGGGGTCGGGTACACCGATAAACCCATCTTT.

This clone was seen a handful of times. TCRdb shows a much larger clone's protein in place of this DNA's translation, and the two differ at residue 6, likely through a read error; the protein shown is translated from the DNA. V usage is TRDV1 and J usage is TRDJ1, with 9 bases that match TRDD3. The J gene is absent in TCRdb and was assigned here via DNA matching to germline. CDR1 TSWWSYY and CDR2 QGS come from the germline V gene. J lost 4 bases, V lost 6 bases, and 33 bases had no gene match. The CDR3 totals 23 residues. DNA for the CDR3: TGTGCTCTTGGCCCATCACCCAGCCGCAAAGCCTACGAGCTGGGGATACGCGTCGATAAACTCATCTTT. Translation gives CALGPSPSRKAYELGIRVDKLIF.

This clone was seen repeatedly, ten times or more. The rearrangement uses TRDV1 and TRDJ1, with a weak D call TRDD2 (5 bases). Germline CDR1 reads TSWWSYY; CDR2 reads QGS. Trimming shortened V by 1 base and J by 2 bases, and 20 bases separated the two germline ends. The CDR3 extends over 18 amino acids. CDR3 nucleotides: TGTGCTCTTGGGGAACGATTCAACAGGCTTCCAAGGACCGATAAACTCATCTTT. As protein: CALGERFNRLPRTDKLIF.

This clone was seen at least ten times. TCRdb's protein for this DNA is that of a much larger clone and differs from the translation at residue 11, likely a read error; the protein shown is the DNA translation. V gene TRDV2 combines with J gene TRDJ1; 10 bases map to TRDD3. Here the J gene was assigned by germline matching of the DNA, as TCRdb has none. Germline CDR1 and CDR2: GEAIGNYY and EKD. The CDR3 is made up of 16 amino acids. V lost 0 bases and J lost 2; bases outside the gene matches: 5. The CDR3 coding sequence is TGTGCCTGTGACACCGTTGGGGGGATACGTACCGATAAACTCATCTTT. It specifies CACDTVGGIRTDKLIF.

The table lists this clone with a few counts. The protein in TCRdb stems from a much larger clone and differs at residue 8 from this DNA's translation, likely a read error; here the protein is translated from the DNA. J is TRDJ2 and V is TRDV1; D gene unclear. The CDR3 extends over 20 amino acids. CDR1 and CDR2 from the germline V gene are TSWWSYY and QGS. Trimming removed 0 bases from V and 0 bases from J, with 20 bases in between. Written as DNA, the CDR3 is TGTGCTCTTGGGGAACTTGGCCCCAGCCTCTTCAGGGCTTTGACAGCACAACTCTTCTTT. Residues: CALGELGPSLFRALTAQLFF.

Points on this clone: A much more abundant neighbour one base away suggests this may be a read error. This chain links TRDV1 with TRDJ1; 12 positions match TRDD3. Because TCRdb records no J gene, it was assigned here through a match of the DNA to germline. The CDR3 is 23 amino acids. Germline CDR1 TSWWSYY, CDR2 QGS. The CDR3 bases are TGTGCTCTTGGGGAAAGTGTCTCCAAGTACTGGGGGATACTCCCTATGTACACTGATAAACTCATCTTT. It is translated as CALGESVSKYWGILPMYTDKLIF.

This clone was picked up many times. The rearrangement uses TRDV2 and TRDJ1; TRDD3 matches at 10 bases. The ends lost 1 base at V and 4 bases at J; junction bases unmatched: 8. The CDR3 is 16 amino acids. Germline V gives CDR1 GEAIGNYY, CDR2 EKD. The CDR3 region is CACDTLGDTGGDKLIF. In DNA form, the CDR3 reads TGTGCCTGTGACACTTTGGGGGATACAGGGGGCGATAAACTCATCTTT.

This clone was counted many times. This chain joins TRDV1 and TRDJ1; TRDD3 matches at 12 bases. The CDR3 covers 22 residues. V lost 6 bases to trimming and J lost 4 bases; unmatched junction nucleotides: 27. Per germline, CDR1 TSWWSYY and CDR2 QGS. CDR3 sequence (DNA): TGTGCTCTTGGCACCCCGGACCTAACTACATTCGCACTGGGGGATACAATCGATAAACTCATCTTT. Translating gives CALGTPDLTTFALGDTIDKLIF.

By share of the sample, this clone is medium-sized (0.01 to 0.1%). The sample holds other DNA sequences that translate to the same CDR3. The V call is TRDV3, the J call TRDJ1; 13 bases align to TRDD3. This CDR3 is built from 22 residues. The J segment lost 2 bases and the V segment lost 1 base, leaving 25 bases of the junction unmatched. Germline CDR1 is TVYSNPD and CDR2 is GDNSRS (reference sequence). CDR3 amino acids: CAFKLIGPTYKLGDTPTDKLIF. CDR3 coding DNA: TGTGCCTTTAAGTTAATTGGGCCTACATACAAACTGGGGGATACGCCGACCGATAAACTCATCTTT. The full variable domain, rest sourced from reference TRDV3 and TRDJ1, is CDKVTQSSPDQTVASGSEVVLLCTYDTVYSNPDLFWYRIRPDYSFQFVFYGDNSRSEGADFTQGRFSVKHILTQKAFHLVISPVRTEDSATYYCAFKLIGPTYKLGDTPTDKLIFGKGTRVTVEP.

This clone counts as medium-sized. The genes are TRDV2 and TRDJ1; 10 nucleotides agree with TRDD3. Trimming removed 3 bases from V and 0 bases from J; junction bases left unmatched: 15. The germline gives CDR1 GEAIGNYY, CDR2 EKD. The CDR3 extends over 19 amino acids. CDR3 region: CACDPAGLGDRKYTDKLIF. The CDR3 bases are TGTGCCTGTGACCCGGCGGGGCTGGGGGATAGGAAGTACACCGATAAACTCATCTTT.

This clone has more than one count but fewer than ten. Translating this DNA gives a protein that differs at residue 5 from the TCRdb one, which belongs to a much larger clone; a read error is likely, and the protein shown is this translation. The chain recombines TRDV1 with TRDJ1, with TRDD2 as a possible D gene (5 bases). Trimming shortened V by 4 bases and J by 4 bases, and 22 bases separated the two germline ends. The germline V gene has CDR1 TSWWSYY and CDR2 QGS. The CDR3 consists of 17 residues. For the CDR3, the DNA is TGTGCTCTTGGGGGGTCTACGTTTAGCCCCTACCGCGATAAACTCATCTTT. Its protein product is CALGGSTFSPYRDKLIF.

This clone occurred a few times. The chain couples TRDV1 to TRDJ1; 7 bases agree with TRDD3. The CDR3 runs 19 residues. Germline V gene lookup returns CDR1 TSWWSYY and CDR2 QGS. V lost 0 bases, J lost 3 bases, and 16 bases stayed unmatched. CDR3: CALGELSILPGGWADKLIF. For the CDR3, the DNA is TGTGCTCTTGGGGAACTAAGTATCCTCCCTGGGGGGTGGGCCGATAAACTCATCTTT.